The next 16 T cell receptor beta chains were all read from a single sample in a study of blood T cell repertoires in COVID-19. Method: immunoSEQ multiplex PCR; TCRdb's copy keeps in-frame clones and lacks some. The data hold approximately 490,000 clones, with 87% observed a single time. Input material: PBMCs or T cells enriched from blood (not recorded which). These receptors came from a woman between 18 and 30 years old who had recovered from COVID-19.

This chain connects TRBV2 to TRBJ1-2, with D perhaps TRBD1 (6 bases). Germline V gene sequence: CDR1 SNHLY, CDR2 FYNNEI. V dropped 5 bases and J dropped 8 bases, with 15 bases sitting between them. This CDR3 has 13 amino acids. The CDR3 nucleotides read TGTGCCAGCAGTCCCAGGGGAGAGGGCGGCTACACCTTC. Its protein is CASSPRGEGGYTF.

The chain couples TRBV7-9 to TRBJ1-2, with 11 bases matching TRBD1. The germline gives CDR1 SEHNR, CDR2 FQNEAQ (reference sequence). V was pared by 3 bases and J by 7 bases, with 1 base of the junction left unmatched. The CDR3 runs 13 residues. CDR3 DNA: TGTGCCAGCAGCTTGGACAGGGGGCTTGGCTACACCTTC. Its protein product is CASSLDRGLGYTF.

The rearrangement links TRBV3-1 (or the pseudogene TRBV3-2) to TRBJ1-6; the D gene is possibly TRBD1 (5 bases). Trimming cost V 0 bases and J 9 bases, with 15 bases left between them. The CDR3 has 16 residues. Germline assignment: CDR1 LGHDT and CDR2 YNNKEL (reference sequence). This chain's CDR3 is CASSQDKNWGGSPLHF. The CDR3 region has the DNA TGTGCCAGCAGCCAAGATAAGAACTGGGGGGGTTCACCCCTCCACTTT.

V usage is TRBV5-1 and J usage is TRBJ1-1, with 8 bases that match TRBD1. Germline values: CDR1 SGHRS, CDR2 YFSETQ. The CDR3 loop spans 16 amino acids. Trimming at V came to 1 base and at J to 5 bases, leaving 10 bases not matched to a gene. This CDR3 reads CASSLLSRGHDTEAFF. CDR3 nucleotide sequence: TGCGCCAGCAGCTTGTTATCCAGGGGGCATGATACTGAAGCTTTCTTT.

J is TRBJ2-7 and V is TRBV5-5; D gene unclear. V lost 3 bases to trimming and J lost 4 bases, with 14 bases between them. CDR1 is SGHKS and CDR2 is YYEKEE in the germline V gene (reference sequence). This CDR3 has 14 residues. The DNA of the CDR3 is TGTGCCAGCAGCTCACATCTTACACCGTACGAGCAGTACTTC. It translates to CASSSHLTPYEQYF.

The V gene is TRBV5-1, the J gene TRBJ1-1; 7 nucleotides match TRBD1. Germline trimming cut 2 bases from V and 1 base from J; bases unmatched to any gene: 5. Germline V gene data show CDR1 as SGHRS and CDR2 as YFSETQ. The CDR3 is 15 amino acids. CDR3 sequence (DNA): TGCGCCAGCAGCTTCCTGGGACAGCCGAACACTGAAGCTTTCTTT. Translation gives CASSFLGQPNTEAFF.

The chain carries TRBV5-1 and TRBJ1-2; D gene uncertain. The CDR3 extends over 13 amino acids. Germline V gene lookup returns CDR1 SGHRS and CDR2 YFSETQ. Trimming removed 4 bases at V and 8 bases at J, with 15 bases between. The CDR3 protein is CASSEIGLEGYTF. CDR3 bases: TGCGCCAGCAGCGAGATCGGACTGGAGGGCTACACCTTC.

The chain couples TRBV5-1 to TRBJ1-6, with unresolved D. Germline V gene data show CDR1 as SGHRS and CDR2 as YFSETQ. Trimming took off 0 bases at V and 8 bases at J, with 9 bases between the two ends. This CDR3 has 14 residues. The CDR3 DNA follows: TGCGCCAGCAGCTTGGAGGAGGCCGATTCACCCCTCCACTTT. This translates into CASSLEEADSPLHF. Complete variable domain (other parts from reference TRBV5-1 and TRBJ1-6): KAGVTQTPRYLIKTRGQQVTLSCSPISGHRSVSWYQQTPGQGLQFLFEYFSETQRNKGNFPGRFSGRQFSNSRSEMNVSTLELGDSALYLCASSLEEADSPLHFGNGTRLTVT.

In nucleotides, the CDR3 is TGTGCCAGCAGCGAAGACAGGGAAAGGGAGAACACTGAAGCTTTCTTT. As protein: CASSEDRERENTEAFF. The chain couples TRBV9 to TRBJ1-1; 7 bases align to TRBD1. Germline V lookup: CDR1 SGDLS, CDR2 YYNGEE. The CDR3 contains 16 residues. The trim removed 3 bases at V and 1 base at J, leaving 9 bases unmatched. The complete variable domain, with remaining parts taken from reference TRBV9 and TRBJ1-1, reads DSGVTQTPKHLITATGQRVTLRCSPRSGDLSVYWYQQSLDQGLQFLIQYYNGEERAKGNILERFSAQQFPDLHSELNLSSLELGDSALYFCASSEDRERENTEAFFGQGTRLTVV.

The V and J genes are TRBV2 and TRBJ1-2; TRBD1 agrees at 8 bases. The CDR3 loop spans 15 amino acids. Trimming took 5 bases from V and 6 from J; bases not matched to a gene: 11. The germline gives CDR1 SNHLY, CDR2 FYNNEI. The CDR3: CASSQTGELSHGYTF. The CDR3 DNA is TGTGCCAGCAGTCAGACAGGGGAATTGTCTCATGGCTACACCTTC.

This chain connects TRBV27 to TRBJ2-1; D might be TRBD1 (6 bases). CDR1 and CDR2 (germline): MNHEY, SMNVEV (reference sequence). There are 13 residues in the CDR3. Trimming stripped 4 bases from V and 6 bases from J, with 10 bases between. For the CDR3, the DNA is TGTGCCAGCAGTTCAGGACAGATCAATGAGCAGTTCTTC. Translated: CASSSGQINEQFF.

J is TRBJ2-2 and V is TRBV5-4; 7 nucleotides match TRBD2. The CDR3 has 16 amino acids. J gave up 2 bases and V 4 bases, and 8 bases lay outside the gene matches. The germline gives CDR1 SGHNT, CDR2 YYREEE (reference sequence). Here the CDR3 reads CASSRPGLRNTGELFF. As DNA, the CDR3 is TGTGCCAGCAGCCGACCGGGACTACGAAACACCGGGGAGCTGTTTTTT.

This clone was seen only once. This chain uses TRBV3-1 (or the pseudogene TRBV3-2) with TRBJ1-2; 8 bases fit TRBD1. V gave up 1 base and J gave up 8 bases; unmatched junction bases: 6. CDR1 LGHDT and CDR2 YNNKEL come from the germline V gene (reference sequence). The CDR3 has 14 residues. The CDR3 DNA is TGTGCCAGCAGCCAAGGACAGGGGAGGTTGGGCTACACCTTC. Its translation: CASSQGQGRLGYTF.

The V and J genes are TRBV12-5 and TRBJ1-1; D ambiguous. V was clipped by 5 bases and J by 4 bases, with 11 bases between them. The CDR3 contains 13 residues. CDR1 and CDR2 (germline): LGHNT, FRNRAP. CDR3 nucleotides: TGTGCTAGTGGTGAGGGAACTCGCACTGAAGCTTTCTTT. Amino acids: CASGEGTRTEAFF.

The chain uses TRBV25-1 and TRBJ1-6; D is unresolved. This CDR3 spans 13 amino acids. The V and J ends lost 2 bases and 6 bases respectively, with 5 bases between them. The germline CDR1 and CDR2 sequences are MGHDK and SYGVNS. The CDR3 bases are TGTGCCAGCAGTGAAACAGCTAATTCACCCCTCCACTTT. Translation gives CASSETANSPLHF.

The chain carries TRBV18 and TRBJ1-3; D not resolved. CDR1 and CDR2 from the germline V gene are KGHSH and LQKENI. Deletions cut 1 base from V and 8 bases from J, with 18 bases between. This CDR3 contains 16 residues. The CDR3 coding sequence is TGTGCCAGCTCACCACTGCGGGTCTCCACCGGGGACACCATATATTTT. Encoded protein: CASSPLRVSTGDTIYF.